A single sample is the source of the 30 T cell receptor beta chains below, sequenced in a study of Ad26.COV2.S vaccination and SARS-CoV-2 variants. Assay used: immunoSEQ multiplex PCR; TCRdb lists only in-frame clones, some missing. The profile covers hundreds of thousands of clones, with 80% to 95% appearing a single time and around 1.8% taken by the ten largest. The treatment was: some 20 received Ad26.COV2.S at low or high dose, single or two shots; roughly 5 received placebo; per-sample allocation not given. Sample collection was performed on day 63 after the first vaccine or placebo injection. Source: peripheral blood, taken in a trial of Ad26.COV2.S vaccine versus placebo. The receptors shown here come from a person aged 18-65 years who received the Ad26.COV2.S COVID-19 vaccine or a placebo.

V is TRBV3-1 (or the pseudogene TRBV3-2) and J is TRBJ2-5; 8 nucleotides match TRBD1. With 5 bases clipped from V and 2 bases from J, the junction kept 4 bases outside the gene matches. Germline CDR1 is LGHDT and CDR2 is YNNKEL (reference sequence). The CDR3 is 14 amino acids. In nucleotides, the CDR3 is TGTGCCAGCAGCGAAGGACAGGGACAAGAGACCCAGTACTTC. Translated: CASSEGQGQETQYF.

CDR3 protein: CASSSYRAGGANVLTF. CDR3 nucleotides: TGTGCCAGCAGCTCTTACAGGGCAGGTGGGGCCAACGTCCTGACTTTC. The chain links TRBV7-9 to TRBJ2-6, with D possibly TRBD1 on 6 matching bases. Germline V lookup: CDR1 SEHNR, CDR2 FQNEAQ (reference sequence). The CDR3 extends over 16 amino acids. Deletions cut 4 bases from V and 3 bases from J, with 13 bases between.

The chain recombines TRBV5-4 with TRBJ2-2; 8 nucleotides match TRBD2. This CDR3 is 15 amino acids long. Unmatched junction bases numbered 6, after V lost 4 bases and J lost 4 bases. In germline, CDR1 is SGHNT, CDR2 YYREEE (reference sequence). The CDR3 nucleotides are TGTGCCAGCAGCCCGGGACTAGTAGCCACCGGGGAGCTGTTTTTT. This sequence encodes CASSPGLVATGELFF.

This chain uses TRBV2 with TRBJ2-5, with 11 nucleotides matching TRBD1. This CDR3 region has 15 residues. CDR1 and CDR2 from the germline V gene are SNHLY and FYNNEI. V shed 3 bases and J 5 bases; nucleotides not matched to a gene: 5. In DNA, the CDR3 is TGTGCCAGCAGTGATGCGGACAGGGGGCTCGAGACCCAGTACTTC. Translation: CASSDADRGLETQYF.

The chain carries TRBV24-1 and TRBJ1-5, with TRBD1 matching over 10 bases. The V gene end was trimmed by 3 bases and the J gene end by 6 bases; junction bases not matched to a gene: 7. The germline CDR1 and CDR2 sequences are KGHDR and SFDVKD. The CDR3 covers 16 residues. CDR3 amino acids: CATSDPGTGDGQPQHF. The CDR3 nucleotides are TGTGCCACCAGTGATCCCGGGACAGGGGACGGTCAGCCCCAGCATTTT.

V usage is TRBV4-1 and J usage is TRBJ1-2; no clear D. The V and J ends lost 4 bases and 8 bases respectively, with 14 bases between them. Germline V gives CDR1 MGHRA, CDR2 YSYEKL. The CDR3 totals 13 residues. In DNA form, the CDR3 reads TGCGCCAGCAGCCCCCTTTTTTATGGAGGCTACACCTTC. Its translation: CASSPLFYGGYTF.

V and J are TRBV7-2 and TRBJ1-1; possible D gene TRBD1, 5 bases. The CDR3 extends over 13 amino acids. Germline V gene lookup returns CDR1 SGHTA and CDR2 FQGNSA. V was cut by 4 bases and J by 5 bases, with 11 bases left in between. The CDR3 reads CASSSQGWTEAFF. The CDR3 coding sequence is TGTGCCAGCAGCTCCCAGGGTTGGACTGAAGCTTTCTTT.

The chain is built from TRBV30 and TRBJ2-3; possibly TRBD2 for D (6 bases). Germline CDR1 and CDR2: GTSNPN and SVGIG (reference sequence). Trimming took 5 bases from V and 2 from J, leaving 17 bases between them. The CDR3 runs 15 residues. Here the CDR3 reads CAWGPGLLHTDTQYF. The CDR3 DNA is TGTGCCTGGGGACCGGGACTCCTACACACAGATACGCAGTATTTT. Drawing the rest from reference TRBV30 and TRBJ2-3, the complete variable domain is SQTIHQWPATLVQPVGSPLSLECTVEGTSNPNLYWYRQAAGRGLQLLFYSVGIGQISSEVPQNLSASRPQDRQFILSSKKLLLSDSGFYLCAWGPGLLHTDTQYFGPGTRLTVL.

This clone has only one observation. This chain connects TRBV27 to TRBJ1-6; 7 bases are shared with TRBD1. Losses at the gene ends were 5 bases for V and 3 bases for J; bases not matched to a gene: 7. The CDR3 sequence is 16 residues long. CDR1 MNHEY and CDR2 SMNVEV come from the germline V gene (reference sequence). The CDR3 loop is CASSVDGTDYNSPLHF. DNA of the CDR3: TGTGCCAGCAGTGTCGACGGGACAGACTATAATTCACCCCTCCACTTT.

This sequence joins TRBV7-2 and TRBJ2-2; the D is unclear. Trimming took 2 bases from V and 7 from J, leaving 11 bases between them. CDR1 and CDR2 from the germline V gene are SGHTA and FQGNSA. This CDR3 has 14 residues. CDR3 loop: CASSLYELYGELFF. For the CDR3, the DNA is TGTGCCAGCAGCTTATACGAGTTATACGGGGAGCTGTTTTTT.

The V and J genes are TRBV2 and TRBJ1-4, with D possibly matching TRBD1 (6 bases). Trimming stripped 4 bases from V and 7 bases from J, with 13 bases between. Germline V gives CDR1 SNHLY, CDR2 FYNNEI. CDR3 length: 14 residues. CDR3 sequence (DNA): TGTGCCAGCAGTGGTCGGGGGCGCGGTGAAAAACTGTTTTTT. It is translated as CASSGRGRGEKLFF.

This clone was seen a single time. The V call is TRBV6-5, the J call TRBJ2-5, with D possibly TRBD1 on 5 matching bases. V was shortened by 7 bases and J by 5 bases, with 8 bases between the two germline ends. The germline V gene encodes CDR1 MNHEY and CDR2 SVGAGI. The CDR3 is made up of 11 amino acids. CDR3 loop: CASTRVETQYF. DNA for the CDR3: TGTGCCAGCACCAGGGTGGAGACCCAGTACTTC.

As concerns this clone: One end of the junction does not line up with germline, which may come from a read error. The gene calls are TRBV7-8 and TRBJ2-5; D may be TRBD2 (5 bases). The CDR3 spans 14 residues. From germline, CDR1 is SGHVS and CDR2 FQNEAQ. The CDR3 DNA sequence: TGTGCCAGCAACTTAGAGGAGGCCTCAGAGACCCAGTACTTC. It yields the protein CASNLEEASETQYF.

This chain joins TRBV7-2 and TRBJ1-6; no clear D. This CDR3 spans 13 amino acids. Germline V gene data show CDR1 as SGHTA and CDR2 as FQGNSA. V was pared by 8 bases and J by 4 bases, with 9 bases between. CDR3 residues: CASCRIYNSPLHF. In DNA, the CDR3 is TGTGCCAGCTGTAGAATTTATAATTCACCCCTCCACTTT.

This clone was observed once. The rearrangement joins TRBV7-6 to TRBJ2-7, with D unresolved. The CDR3 runs 14 residues. Germline V gene sequence: CDR1 SGHVS, CDR2 FNYEAQ. With 5 bases removed from V and 5 bases from J, the gap between germline ends came to 16 bases. CDR3 nucleotide sequence: TGTGCCAGCAGCAGATCCAATTGGGCCGACGAGCAGTACTTC. Amino acid sequence: CASSRSNWADEQYF.

The chain recombines TRBV5-1 with TRBJ1-6, with a weak D call TRBD1 (6 bases). The CDR3 extends over 15 amino acids. Germline values: CDR1 SGHRS, CDR2 YFSETQ. V was clipped by 0 bases and J by 6 bases, with 10 bases between them. DNA for the CDR3: TGCGCCAGCAGCTTGGTAGGGGGGGTTAATTCACCCCTCCACTTT. It translates to CASSLVGGVNSPLHF.

In its sample, this clone was seen once. The chain uses TRBV10-3 and TRBJ2-7; D uncertain. Trimming left V 6 bases short and J 6 bases short, with 15 bases between. The CDR3 contains 13 residues. Germline CDR1 ENHRY, CDR2 SYGVKD. This CDR3 is CAIREVVGGEQYF. CDR3 DNA: TGTGCCATCAGGGAAGTCGTAGGTGGCGAGCAGTACTTC.

The chain couples TRBV19 to TRBJ1-1, with D possibly TRBD1 on 5 matching bases. CDR3 length: 13 residues. The V gene lost 6 bases and the J gene lost 1 base, with 9 bases spanning the gap. In germline, CDR1 is LNHDA, CDR2 SQIVND (reference sequence). CDR3 residues: CASRFQGNTEAFF. The CDR3, as DNA: TGTGCCAGTAGGTTCCAGGGGAACACTGAAGCTTTCTTT.

The genes are TRBV27 and TRBJ2-7, with 9 bases that match TRBD2. This CDR3 has 14 residues. The V and J ends lost 3 bases and 3 bases, in that order; junction bases with no gene match: 3. Germline CDR1 is MNHEY and CDR2 is SMNVEV (reference sequence). The CDR3 sequence: CASSFAAGGYEQYF. The CDR3, as DNA: TGTGCCAGCAGTTTCGCAGCGGGGGGCTACGAGCAGTACTTC.

The DNA for the CDR3 is TGTGCCAGCAGTCCAACACAGGGCTACAGGGAGACCCAGTACTTC. This gives the protein CASSPTQGYRETQYF. The J gene is TRBJ2-5, the V gene TRBV6-6, with D tentatively TRBD1 (6 bases). The CDR3 sequence is 15 residues long. The germline V gene has CDR1 MNHNY and CDR2 SVGAGI (reference sequence). The V gene lost 5 bases and the J gene lost 5 bases, with 18 bases spanning the gap.

The rearrangement uses TRBV19 and TRBJ2-7; 9 bases map to TRBD1. This CDR3 contains 15 residues. Germline V gene data show CDR1 as LNHDA and CDR2 as SQIVND (reference sequence). Germline trimming cut 4 bases from V and 6 bases from J; bases unmatched to any gene: 10. CDR3 residues: CASSTQGQGPLEQYF. CDR3 DNA sequence: TGTGCCAGTAGTACCCAGGGACAGGGTCCACTCGAGCAGTACTTC.

CDR3 residues: CASSSGRHTEAFF. The DNA of the CDR3 is TGTGCCAGCAGCTCCGGACGGCACACTGAAGCTTTCTTT. The V and J genes are TRBV7-6 and TRBJ1-1; D gene unclear. Trimming shortened V by 4 bases and J by 3 bases, and 9 bases separated the two germline ends. Germline CDR1 and CDR2: SGHVS and FNYEAQ. The CDR3 extends over 13 amino acids.

The CDR3 reads CSASGARGASQQETQYF. CDR3 nucleotide sequence: TGCAGTGCTAGTGGGGCCCGGGGGGCCTCACAACAAGAGACCCAGTACTTC. This chain uses TRBV20-1 with TRBJ2-5; D is possibly TRBD2 (7 bases). The V end was cut by 3 bases, the J end by 2 bases, with 22 bases between. The CDR3 is 17 residues long. The germline CDR1 and CDR2 sequences are DFQATT and SNEGSKA (reference sequence).

The chain uses TRBV2 and TRBJ2-5, with 7 nucleotides matching TRBD1. Germline V CDR1 and CDR2: SNHLY, FYNNEI. This CDR3 region has 15 residues. Losses at the gene ends were 7 bases for V and 1 base for J; bases not matched to a gene: 9. CDR3: CASTAMTGPQETQYF. For the CDR3, the DNA is TGTGCCAGCACCGCTATGACAGGGCCCCAAGAGACCCAGTACTTC.

This clone was seen just once. V usage is TRBV7-2 and J usage is TRBJ2-7; tentatively, D is TRBD2 (7 bases). Germline assignment: CDR1 SGHTA and CDR2 FQGNSA. Trimming left V 1 base short and J 5 bases short, with 12 bases between. The CDR3 totals 14 residues. The CDR3 region is CASSLEGGPNEQYF. CDR3 nucleotides: TGTGCCAGCAGCTTAGAGGGGGGGCCCAACGAGCAGTACTTC. Complete variable domain (other parts from reference TRBV7-2 and TRBJ2-7): GAGVSQSPSNKVTEKGKDVELRCDPISGHTALYWYRQSLGQGLEFLIYFQGNSAPDKSGLPSDRFSAERTGGSVSTLTIQRTQQEDSAVYLCASSLEGGPNEQYFGPGTRLTVT.

This rearrangement joins TRBV4-3 to TRBJ2-7, with 7 bases that match TRBD1. Trimming removed 1 base from V and 2 bases from J; junction bases left unmatched: 5. The CDR3 loop spans 15 amino acids. Germline V gene data show CDR1 as LGHNA and CDR2 as YSLEER. The chain's CDR3 is CASSQVTGPAYEQYF. CDR3 nucleotide sequence: TGCGCCAGCAGCCAAGTGACAGGGCCCGCCTACGAGCAGTACTTC.

The chain has TRBV14 and TRBJ2-2; the D is unclear. The CDR3 is 15 residues long. The germline V and J ends were trimmed by 1 base and 4 bases, with 10 bases remaining between them. The germline V gene has CDR1 SGHDN and CDR2 FVKESK. The CDR3 region has the DNA TGTGCCAGCAGCCAAGTTTTAGCAGGCACCGGGGAGCTGTTTTTT. It specifies CASSQVLAGTGELFF.

V is TRBV30 and J is TRBJ1-1; no clear D gene. The CDR3 loop spans 11 amino acids. V dropped 2 bases and J dropped 10 bases, with 11 bases sitting between them. Looked up from germline, CDR1 is GTSNPN and CDR2 is SVGIG (reference sequence). CDR3 sequence: CAWSTAPSAFF. CDR3 nucleotide sequence: TGTGCCTGGAGTACCGCCCCTTCAGCTTTCTTT.

In DNA form, the CDR3 reads TGTGCCAGCAGCCCCACAGGTGGGGGGCGTAATGAAAAACTGTTTTTT. Its protein is CASSPTGGGRNEKLFF. The chain is built from TRBV3-1 (or the pseudogene TRBV3-2) and TRBJ1-4; D is possibly TRBD1 (6 bases). This CDR3 is built from 16 residues. CDR1 is LGHDT, CDR2 YNNKEL, per germline (reference sequence). The V and J ends lost 4 bases and 4 bases respectively, with 16 bases between them.

The rearrangement joins TRBV12-5 to TRBJ2-5; TRBD2 is a possible D gene (7 bases). CDR1 LGHNT and CDR2 FRNRAP come from the germline V gene. This CDR3 is built from 16 residues. Trimming pared 1 base from V and 1 base from J, leaving 13 bases between. The CDR3 sequence is CASGLGRAGAQETQYF. Here the CDR3 DNA reads TGTGCTAGTGGTTTGGGAAGGGCGGGGGCCCAAGAGACCCAGTACTTC.